These 6 T cell receptor beta chains came from one sample sequenced in a study of EBV T-cell therapy then PD-1 blockade in nasopharyngeal carcinoma. No antigens are known for them. Stated treatment: AdE1-LMPpoly-expanded autologous EBV-specific T-cell therapy followed by anti-PD-1 nivolumab. Method: immunoSEQ multiplex PCR; TCRdb's copy keeps in-frame clones and lacks some. The data show 20,000 to 25,000 clones, with nearly 85% seen just once and more than 25% held by the top ten. The sequences come from CD8+ T cells from blood, collected at roughly day 61 from a patient whose treatment included autologous EBV-specific T cells and nivolumab. These receptors all stem from a man aged 40-50 years with nasopharyngeal carcinoma.

The CDR3 nucleotides read TGTGCCAGCAGCCATAGGAACACTGAAGCTTTCTTT. This codes for CASSHRNTEAFF. The rearrangement uses TRBV7-9 and TRBJ1-1; D uncertain. Germline assignment: CDR1 SEHNR and CDR2 FQNEAQ (reference sequence). The CDR3 runs to 12 residues. V was trimmed by 5 bases and J by 1 base, leaving 5 bases between them.

The table lists this clone with a few counts. The V gene is TRBV29-1, the J gene TRBJ1-2; no firm D call. Germline assignment: CDR1 SQVTM and CDR2 ANQGSEA. The length of the CDR3 is 12 residues. Trimming removed 0 bases from V and 7 bases from J, with 9 bases in between. CDR3 protein: CSVEDLGGGYTF. The CDR3, as DNA: TGCAGCGTTGAAGATCTCGGAGGTGGCTACACCTTC. Full variable domain (rest looked up from reference TRBV29-1 and TRBJ1-2): SAVISQKPSRDICQRGTSLTIQCQVDSQVTMMFWYRQQPGQSLTLIATANQGSEATYESGFVIDKFPISRPNLTFSTLTVSNMSPEDSSIYLCSVEDLGGGYTFGSGTRLTVV.

V usage is TRBV4-3 and J usage is TRBJ1-2; the match to TRBD1 covers 7 bases. J was trimmed by 7 bases and V by 0 bases; bases with no gene match: 8. CDR1 and CDR2 from the germline V gene are LGHNA and YSLEER. The CDR3 sequence is 15 residues long. The CDR3 region is CASSQDWDSGIGYTF. CDR3 sequence (DNA): TGCGCCAGCAGCCAAGATTGGGACAGCGGAATTGGCTACACCTTC.

The chain has TRBV7-9 and TRBJ1-1; D is possibly TRBD1 (5 bases). Trimming pared 0 bases from V and 1 base from J, leaving 9 bases between. The CDR3 runs to 15 residues. CDR1 is SEHNR and CDR2 is FQNEAQ in the germline V gene (reference sequence). The CDR3 nucleotides read TGTGCCAGCAGCTTAGCGAACGGGGGGAACACTGAAGCTTTCTTT. It encodes CASSLANGGNTEAFF.

The genes are TRBV6-2 or TRBV6-3 and TRBJ2-3, with 8 bases matching TRBD1. Germline CDR1 MNHEY, CDR2 SVGEGT. The CDR3 is made up of 15 amino acids. V trimming: 6 bases; J trimming: 2 bases; junction bases outside the gene matches: 7. In nucleotides, the CDR3 is TGTGCCAGCAGCCCCGGACAGGGTCACACAGATACGCAGTATTTT. It specifies CASSPGQGHTDTQYF.

V gene TRBV5-1 combines with J gene TRBJ1-1; D is possibly TRBD1 (5 bases). Germline assignment: CDR1 SGHRS and CDR2 YFSETQ. Trimming took off 4 bases at V and 3 bases at J, with 7 bases between the two ends. This CDR3 region has 12 residues. The DNA of the CDR3 is TGCGCCAGCAGCAGGGGTGACACTGAAGCTTTCTTT. Translation: CASSRGDTEAFF.